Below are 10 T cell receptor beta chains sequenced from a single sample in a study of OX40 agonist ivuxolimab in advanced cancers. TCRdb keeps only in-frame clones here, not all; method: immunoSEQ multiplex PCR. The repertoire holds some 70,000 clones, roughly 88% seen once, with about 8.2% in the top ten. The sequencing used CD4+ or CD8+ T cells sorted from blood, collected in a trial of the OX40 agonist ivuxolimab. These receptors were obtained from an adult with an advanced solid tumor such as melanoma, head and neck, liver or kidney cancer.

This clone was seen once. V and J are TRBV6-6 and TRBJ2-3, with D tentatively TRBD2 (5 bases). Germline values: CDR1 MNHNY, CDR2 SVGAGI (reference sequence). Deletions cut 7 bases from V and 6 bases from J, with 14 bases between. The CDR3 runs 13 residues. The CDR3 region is CASKALVTDTQYF. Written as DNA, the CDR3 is TGTGCCAGCAAGGCACTAGTAACGGATACGCAGTATTTT.

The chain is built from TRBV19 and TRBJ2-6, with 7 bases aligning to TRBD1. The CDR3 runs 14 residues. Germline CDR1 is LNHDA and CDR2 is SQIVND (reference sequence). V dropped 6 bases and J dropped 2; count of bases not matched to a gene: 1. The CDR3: CASSDRAGANVLTF. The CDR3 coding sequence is TGTGCCAGTAGCGACAGGGCTGGGGCCAACGTCCTGACTTTC.

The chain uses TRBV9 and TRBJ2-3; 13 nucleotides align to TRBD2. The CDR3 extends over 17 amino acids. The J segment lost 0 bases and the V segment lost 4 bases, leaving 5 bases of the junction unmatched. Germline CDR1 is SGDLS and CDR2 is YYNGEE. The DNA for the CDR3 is TGTGCCAGCAGCTGGTCGGGACTAGCGGGGAGCACAGATACGCAGTATTTT. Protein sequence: CASSWSGLAGSTDTQYF.

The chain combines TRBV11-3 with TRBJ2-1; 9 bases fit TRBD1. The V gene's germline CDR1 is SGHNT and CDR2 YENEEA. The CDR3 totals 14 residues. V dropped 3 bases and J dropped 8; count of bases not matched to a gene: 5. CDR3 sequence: CASSFTGGFDEQFF. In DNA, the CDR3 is TGTGCCAGCAGCTTCACAGGGGGCTTCGATGAGCAGTTCTTC.

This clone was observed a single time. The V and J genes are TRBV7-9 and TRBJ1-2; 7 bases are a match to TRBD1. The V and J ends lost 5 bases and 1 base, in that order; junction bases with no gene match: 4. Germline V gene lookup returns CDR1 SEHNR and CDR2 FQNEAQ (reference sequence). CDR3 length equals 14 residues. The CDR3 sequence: CASSPGQNNYGYTF. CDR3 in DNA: TGTGCCAGCAGCCCGGGACAGAATAACTATGGCTACACCTTC. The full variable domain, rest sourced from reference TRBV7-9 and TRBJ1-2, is DTGVSQNPRHKITKRGQNVTFRCDPISEHNRLYWYRQTLGQGPEFLTYFQNEAQLEKSRLLSDRFSAERPKGSFSTLEIQRTEQGDSAMYLCASSPGQNNYGYTFGSGTRLTVV.

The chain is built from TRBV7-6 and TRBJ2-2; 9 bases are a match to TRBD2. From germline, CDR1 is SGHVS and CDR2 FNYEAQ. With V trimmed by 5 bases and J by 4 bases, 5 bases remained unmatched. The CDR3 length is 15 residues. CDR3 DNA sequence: TGTGCCAGCAGCACTAATAGCGGGGGCACCGGGGAGCTGTTTTTT. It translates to CASSTNSGGTGELFF.

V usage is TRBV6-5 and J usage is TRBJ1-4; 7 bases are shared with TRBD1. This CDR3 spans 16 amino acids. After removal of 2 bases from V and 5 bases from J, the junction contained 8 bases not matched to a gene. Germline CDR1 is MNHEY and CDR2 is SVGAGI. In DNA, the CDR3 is TGTGCCAGCAGTTACGGAAGAGGGACAGCAAATGAAAAACTGTTTTTT. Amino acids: CASSYGRGTANEKLFF.

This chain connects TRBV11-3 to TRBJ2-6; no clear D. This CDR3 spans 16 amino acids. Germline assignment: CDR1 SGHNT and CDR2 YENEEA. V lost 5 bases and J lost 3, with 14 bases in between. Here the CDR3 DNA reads TGTGCCAGCAGCCCAAGGACGGTCCTTGGGGCCAACGTCCTGACTTTC. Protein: CASSPRTVLGANVLTF.

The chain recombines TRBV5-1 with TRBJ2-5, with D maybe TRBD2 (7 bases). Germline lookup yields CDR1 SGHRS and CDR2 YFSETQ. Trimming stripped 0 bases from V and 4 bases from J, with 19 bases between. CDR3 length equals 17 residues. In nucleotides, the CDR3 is TGCGCCAGCAGCTTGGGGCCTACCGGGGGGCCCGCAGAGACCCAGTACTTC. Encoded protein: CASSLGPTGGPAETQYF.

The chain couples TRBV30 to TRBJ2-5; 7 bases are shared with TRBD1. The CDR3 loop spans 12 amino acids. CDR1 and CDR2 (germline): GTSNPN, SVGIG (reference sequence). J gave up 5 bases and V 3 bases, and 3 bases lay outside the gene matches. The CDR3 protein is CAWRQGKETQYF. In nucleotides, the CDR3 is TGTGCCTGGAGACAGGGGAAGGAGACCCAGTACTTC.